This T cell receptor (beta chain) was identified in a study of blood T cell repertoires in COVID-19. V dropped 3 bases and J dropped 3 bases, with 21 bases sitting between them. The CDR3 is 17 amino acids. The germline gives CDR1 SEHNR, CDR2 FQNEAQ (reference sequence). Sequencing used immunoSEQ multiplex PCR; TCRdb keeps in-frame clones, though not all of them. The sample contains 220,000 or so clones, approximately 90% of which appear only once. Self-reported history from a screening survey and questionnaire set each donor's cohort. Specimen: PBMCs or T cells enriched from blood (not recorded which). This sequence originates from a middle-aged man who had been exposed to COVID-19. The chain combines TRBV7-9 with TRBJ2-7; D might be TRBD2 (6 bases). CDR3 DNA: TGTGCCAGCAGCTTCCGAAACCCCCCCGGGGGTAGCTACGAGCAGTACTTC. Translating gives CASSFRNPPGGSYEQYF.